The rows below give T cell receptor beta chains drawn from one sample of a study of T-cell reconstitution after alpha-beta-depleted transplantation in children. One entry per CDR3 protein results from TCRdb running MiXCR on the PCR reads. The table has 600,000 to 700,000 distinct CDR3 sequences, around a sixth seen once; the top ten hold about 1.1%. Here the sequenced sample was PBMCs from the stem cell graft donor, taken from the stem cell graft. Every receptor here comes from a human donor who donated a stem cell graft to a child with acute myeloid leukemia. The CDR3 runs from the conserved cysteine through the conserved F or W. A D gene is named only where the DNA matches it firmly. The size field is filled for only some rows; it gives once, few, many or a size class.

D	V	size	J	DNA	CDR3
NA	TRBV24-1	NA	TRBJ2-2	TGTGCCACCAGTGATTTAACAGAGAACACCGGGGAGCTGTTTTTT	CATSDLTENTGELFF
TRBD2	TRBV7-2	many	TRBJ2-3	TGTGCCAGCAGCTTCGGGGGGGCGTTGTCCGATACGCAGTATTTT	CASSFGGALSDTQYF
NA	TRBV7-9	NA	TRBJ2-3	TGTGCCAGCAGCAATTCAGGGGCGGGGACGGATACGCAGTATTTT	CASSNSGAGTDTQYF
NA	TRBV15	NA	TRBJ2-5	TGTGCCACCAGCAGAGGACCGGGACTTTTATCAGAGACCCAGTACTTC	CATSRGPGLLSETQYF
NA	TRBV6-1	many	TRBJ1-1	TGTGCCAGCAGTCCCACCACAGTGAACACTGAAGCTTTCTTT	CASSPTTVNTEAFF
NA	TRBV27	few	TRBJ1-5	TGTGCCAGCAGCGGGGGAATATATCAGCCCCAGCATTTT	CASSGGIYQPQHF
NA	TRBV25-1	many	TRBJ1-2	TGTGCCAGCAGTGACTGGGGGGCGGCTAACTATGGCTACACCTTC	CASSDWGAANYGYTF
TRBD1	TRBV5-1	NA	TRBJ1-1	TGCGCCAGCAGCTTGCCAGCGGACAGGGGTGAAGCTTTCTTT	CASSLPADRGEAFF
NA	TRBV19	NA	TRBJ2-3	TGTGCCAGTAGTATCCGGGGGCGCTCTGGAGATACGCAGTATTTT	CASSIRGRSGDTQYF
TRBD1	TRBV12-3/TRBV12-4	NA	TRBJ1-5	TGTGCCAGCAGTTTACAGGGGGCGCGGAATCAGCCCCAGCATTTT	CASSLQGARNQPQHF
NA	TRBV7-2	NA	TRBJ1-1	TGTGCCAGCAGCTTAGTTGGCAGGGAAGCTTTCTTT	CASSLVGREAFF
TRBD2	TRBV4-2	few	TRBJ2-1	TGTGCCAGCAGCCAGGGGACTAGCCTAACCTCCTACAATGAGCAGTTCTTC	CASSQGTSLTSYNEQFF
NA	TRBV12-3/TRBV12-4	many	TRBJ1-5	TGTGCCAGCAGCTGGACAGATAGCAATCAGCCCCAGCATTTT	CASSWTDSNQPQHF
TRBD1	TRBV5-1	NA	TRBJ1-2	TGCGCCAGCAGCGGGGGGACAGCGAGCTATGGCTACACCTTC	CASSGGTASYGYTF
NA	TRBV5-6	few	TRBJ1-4	TGTGCCAGCAGCTTGGCCGGAGGTCTCAATGAAAAACTGTTTTTT	CASSLAGGLNEKLFF
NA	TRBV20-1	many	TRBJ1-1	TGCAGTGCTAGCCTGGGGCGACCCACTGAAGCTTTCTTT	CSASLGRPTEAFF
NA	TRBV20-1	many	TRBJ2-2	TGCAGTGCTGAGGGACCCGGGGAGCTGTTTTTT	CSAEGPGELFF
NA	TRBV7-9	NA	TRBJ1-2	TGTGCCAGCAGCCCACACGGGTCGCGGGGCTACACCTTC	CASSPHGSRGYTF
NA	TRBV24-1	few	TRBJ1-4	TGTGCCACGCGGGGCGACAATGAAAAACTGTTTTTT	CATRGDNEKLFF
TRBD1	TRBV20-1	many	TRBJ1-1	TGCAGTGCTATGGACAGGGGGGTCACTGAAGCTTTCTTT	CSAMDRGVTEAFF
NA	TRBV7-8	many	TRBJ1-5	TGTGCCAGCAGCCGAGGACTAGGCAATCAGCCCCAGCATTTT	CASSRGLGNQPQHF
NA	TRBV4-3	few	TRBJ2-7	TGCGCCAGCAGCCAAGAGGCGTCAAGTCGGGAGCAGTACTTC	CASSQEASSREQYF
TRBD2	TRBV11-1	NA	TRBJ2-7	TGTGCCAGCAGCCCACTAGCGGGGGTCCCCTACGAGCAGTACTTC	CASSPLAGVPYEQYF
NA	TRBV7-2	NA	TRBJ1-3	TGTGCCAGCAGTTATGAAGGAAACACCATATATTTT	CASSYEGNTIYF
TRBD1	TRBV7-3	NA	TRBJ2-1	TGTGCCAGCAGCTTAGCCGGACAGGGGTACTACAATGAGCAGTTCTTC	CASSLAGQGYYNEQFF
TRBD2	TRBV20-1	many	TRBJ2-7	TGCAGTGCTAGAGACCCTAGCGGGGGGACTTACGAGCAGTACTTC	CSARDPSGGTYEQYF
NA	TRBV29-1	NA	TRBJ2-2	TGCAGCGTTTTTCGGGGGCAGAACACCGGGGAGCTGTTTTTT	CSVFRGQNTGELFF
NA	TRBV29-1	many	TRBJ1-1	TGCAGCGTTGACGGGGGGGCCCTCGAAGCTTTCTTT	CSVDGGALEAFF
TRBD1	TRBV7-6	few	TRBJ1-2	TGTGCCTCAGGGGGGGGCGGCGGCTACACCTTC	CASGGGGGYTF
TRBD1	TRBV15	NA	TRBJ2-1	TGTGCCACCAGCAACTTGGGCGACAGGGTAAAAAAATGGGATGAGCAGTTCTTC	CATSNLGDRVKKWDEQFF
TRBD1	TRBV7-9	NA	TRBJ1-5	TGTGCCAGCAGCTCGACAGGGAGCCACCAGCCCCAGCATTTT	CASSSTGSHQPQHF
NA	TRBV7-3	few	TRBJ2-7	TGTGCCAGCAGCTTATATCAGGCAGGCTACGAGCAGTACTTC	CASSLYQAGYEQYF
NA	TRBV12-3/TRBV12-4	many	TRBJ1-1	TGTGCCAGCAGTTCCCCCAGGGGTCCTGAAGCTTTCTTT	CASSSPRGPEAFF
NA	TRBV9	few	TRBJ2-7	TGTGCCAGCAGCGTTTCCGGGACGACATACGAGCAGTACTTC	CASSVSGTTYEQYF
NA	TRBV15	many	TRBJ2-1	TGTGCCACCAGCAGAGGAAACAGCTACAATGAGCAGTTCTTC	CATSRGNSYNEQFF
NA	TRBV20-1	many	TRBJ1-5	TGCAGTGCTAGAGACCCCGGAGTCAATCAGCCCCAGCATTTT	CSARDPGVNQPQHF
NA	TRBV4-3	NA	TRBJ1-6	TGCGCCAGCAGCCAAGATCTAAGTTCACCCCTCCACTTT	CASSQDLSSPLHF
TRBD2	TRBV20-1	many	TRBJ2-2	TGCAGTGCCTTGCTCGGACTAGCGGGGACCGGGGAGCTGTTTTTT	CSALLGLAGTGELFF
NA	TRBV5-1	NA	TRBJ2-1	TGCGCCAGCAGCTTGGCCGGAGGTACCCTTGAAAGCTCCTACAATGAGCAGTTCTTC	CASSLAGGTLESSYNEQFF
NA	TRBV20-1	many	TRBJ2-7	TGCAGTGCTAGGCGACAGGAACTTTACGAGCAGTACTTC	CSARRQELYEQYF
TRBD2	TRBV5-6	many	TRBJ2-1	TGTGCCAGCAGCTGGGGGACTAGCGGGATGTCGGAGCAGTTCTTC	CASSWGTSGMSEQFF
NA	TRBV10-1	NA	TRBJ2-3	TGCGCCAGCAGTGTAGGCAGCGGGGACAGGAGCCCGCAGTATTTT	CASSVGSGDRSPQYF